Shown below are 27 T cell receptor beta chains from a single sample sequenced in a study of T cells after yellow fever vaccination. TCRdb re-analysed the 5' RACE reads in MiXCR, keeping a single row per CDR3 protein. The table has around 330,000 distinct CDR3 sequences, roughly 3.5% seen once. The sample here was PBMCs, taken on the day of the yellow fever booster vaccination. All receptors come from a young man who received the YFV17D yellow fever vaccine.

This chain joins TRBV19 and TRBJ1-3; 9 positions match TRBD1. Unmatched junction bases numbered 8, after V lost 5 bases and J lost 0 bases. Looked up from germline, CDR1 is LNHDA and CDR2 is SQIVND (reference sequence). This CDR3 has 17 amino acids. In DNA, the CDR3 is TGTGCCAGTAGTCCTGGGACAGGGCAGAGCTCTGGAAACACCATATATTTT. This sequence encodes CASSPGTGQSSGNTIYF.

This clonotype was detected many times. The chain employs TRBV20-1 and TRBJ2-3; 7 bases align to TRBD2. The junction had 9 bases not matched to a gene; V was cut back by 6 bases and J by 3 bases. CDR1 and CDR2 from the germline V gene are DFQATT and SNEGSKA (reference sequence). This CDR3 region has 14 residues. The CDR3 sequence: CSAGRAGRTDTQYF. CDR3 nucleotides: TGCAGTGCCGGGCGAGCGGGGAGAACAGATACGCAGTATTTT.

This clonotype was detected ten times or more. The chain couples TRBV5-1 to TRBJ2-7; 7 positions match TRBD2. V was clipped by 2 bases and J by 5 bases; unmatched bases: 7. The CDR3 is 14 residues long. Germline assignment: CDR1 SGHRS and CDR2 YFSETQ. The CDR3 sequence is CASSLAGRAHEQYF. For the CDR3, the DNA is TGCGCCAGCAGCTTAGCAGGGAGGGCTCACGAGCAGTACTTC.

This clonotype was seen more than once but under ten times. The chain couples TRBV5-1 to TRBJ1-6, with 7 bases fitting TRBD1. CDR3 size: 16 residues. The junction had 7 bases not matched to a gene; V was cut back by 4 bases and J by 3 bases. The germline V gene has CDR1 SGHRS and CDR2 YFSETQ. Written as DNA, the CDR3 is TGCGCCAGCAGCCGACAGGGCGAAGGCTATAATTCACCCCTCCACTTT. Protein sequence: CASSRQGEGYNSPLHF.

Only a few counts were recorded for this clonotype. The rearrangement joins TRBV6-2 or TRBV6-3 to TRBJ1-5; no clear D. V dropped 4 bases and J dropped 0 bases, with 10 bases sitting between them. Looked up from germline, CDR1 is MNHEY and CDR2 is SVGEGT. This CDR3 is built from 15 residues. DNA for the CDR3: TGTGCCAGCAGTTCGTCGTCGGATAGCAATCAGCCCCAGCATTTT. Its translation is CASSSSSDSNQPQHF.

This clonotype was observed many times. The CDR3 sequence is CASLGTGESTDTQYF. CDR3 DNA sequence: TGTGCCAGCCTCGGGACAGGGGAGAGCACAGATACGCAGTATTTT. The chain employs TRBV12-3 or TRBV12-4 and TRBJ2-3; 10 nucleotides align to TRBD1. The CDR3 runs to 15 residues. The J segment lost 0 bases and the V segment lost 8 bases, leaving 5 bases of the junction unmatched.

This clonotype was seen more than once but under ten times. The chain has TRBV24-1 and TRBJ1-1; TRBD1 aligns across 7 bases. The CDR3 totals 15 residues. The V and J ends lost 2 bases and 3 bases, in that order; junction bases with no gene match: 5. Germline V gives CDR1 KGHDR, CDR2 SFDVKD. The CDR3 sequence: CATSDSRQGDTEAFF. For the CDR3, the DNA is TGTGCCACCAGTGATTCTCGGCAGGGGGACACTGAAGCTTTCTTT.

This clonotype was seen repeatedly, ten times or more. The chain joins TRBV7-3 to TRBJ2-7; possibly TRBD1 for D (6 bases). CDR3 size: 11 residues. The V gene's germline CDR1 is SGHTA and CDR2 FQGTGA. The V gene lost 10 bases and the J gene lost 3 bases, with 10 bases spanning the gap. CDR3 DNA sequence: TGTGCCACCGACAGGAGCTACGAGCAGTACTTC. Its protein is CATDRSYEQYF.

The sample holds a few counts of this clonotype. The rearrangement uses TRBV3-1 and TRBJ2-2; TRBD2 is a possible D gene (5 bases). The ends were cut back, 0 bases at V and 0 bases at J, with 8 bases in the middle. CDR1 and CDR2 from the germline V gene are LGHDT and YNNKEL (reference sequence). The CDR3 length is 16 residues. CDR3 protein: CASSQDRGTNTGELFF. The CDR3 nucleotides read TGTGCCAGCAGCCAAGATAGAGGGACGAACACCGGGGAGCTGTTTTTT.

The DNA for the CDR3 is TGTGCCAGCAGTTTAGGGGCGGCGTCTGGGGCCAACGTCCTGACTTTC. Amino acids: CASSLGAASGANVLTF. The V call is TRBV12-3 or TRBV12-4, the J call TRBJ2-6; no reliable D call. The CDR3 runs to 16 residues. Deletions cut 1 base from V and 1 base from J, with 8 bases between.

This clonotype was seen repeatedly, ten times or more. The chain combines TRBV20-1 with TRBJ1-1; D perhaps matches TRBD1 (5 bases). Trimming removed 0 bases from V and 5 bases from J, with 13 bases in between. CDR3 length: 14 amino acids. Germline assignment: CDR1 DFQATT and CDR2 SNEGSKA (reference sequence). The CDR3, as DNA: TGCAGTGCTAGAGATCTTGGGGGAGGGACTGAAGCTTTCTTT. This translates into CSARDLGGGTEAFF.

V is TRBV6-5 and J is TRBJ1-2, with D possibly TRBD1 on 6 matching bases. Germline V CDR1 and CDR2: MNHEY, SVGAGI. The ends were cut back, 2 bases at V and 0 bases at J, with 10 bases in the middle. The CDR3 consists of 15 residues. This CDR3 is CASSYTGATNYGYTF. The CDR3 DNA sequence: TGTGCCAGCAGTTACACGGGGGCAACTAACTATGGCTACACCTTC.

This clonotype was seen many times. The rearrangement joins TRBV7-3 to TRBJ2-3; 8 nucleotides align to TRBD2. The germline gives CDR1 SGHTA, CDR2 FQGTGA. V dropped 4 bases and J dropped 0; count of bases not matched to a gene: 6. The CDR3 contains 16 residues. CDR3 sequence (DNA): TGTGCCAGCAGCTGGCAAGCGGGGGCTAGCACAGATACGCAGTATTTT. It encodes CASSWQAGASTDTQYF.

In its sample, this clonotype was seen a few times. The chain links TRBV7-2 to TRBJ2-5; 15 nucleotides agree with TRBD2. This CDR3 has 15 residues. From germline, CDR1 is SGHTA and CDR2 FQGNSA. Losses at the gene ends were 5 bases for V and 5 bases for J; bases not matched to a gene: 3. For the CDR3, the DNA is TGTGCCAGCAGCAGGACTAGCGGGGGGGTCGAGACCCAGTACTTC. It specifies CASSRTSGGVETQYF.

This clonotype was counted ten times or more. The chain employs TRBV20-1 and TRBJ2-2; D uncertain. Germline CDR1 DFQATT, CDR2 SNEGSKA (reference sequence). V was pared by 2 bases and J by 4 bases, with 14 bases between. This CDR3 region has 15 residues. For the CDR3, the DNA is TGCAGTGCTAGATCCGCGGCCCGGGCCACCGGGGAGCTGTTTTTT. This sequence encodes CSARSAARATGELFF.

This rearrangement joins TRBV6-5 to TRBJ1-3; no clear D. Germline loops: CDR1 MNHEY, CDR2 SVGAGI. V shed 6 bases and J shed 2 bases, with 11 bases lying between them. The CDR3 runs 14 residues. In nucleotides, the CDR3 is TGTGCCAGCAGACTCATCGGGGCTGGAAACACCATATATTTT. This encodes CASRLIGAGNTIYF.

This clonotype was observed a handful of times. The genes are TRBV12-3 or TRBV12-4 and TRBJ2-5; either TRBD1 or TRBD2 may fit D (5 bases each). Trimming took 6 bases from V and 1 from J, leaving 12 bases between them. The CDR3 extends over 14 amino acids. The CDR3 nucleotides are TGTGCCAGCAGGGGGACCTGGAGCCAAGAGACCCAGTACTTC. It specifies CASRGTWSQETQYF.

This clonotype was seen at least ten times. The chain combines TRBV19 with TRBJ2-2; TRBD1 might be the D (6 bases). This CDR3 is built from 14 residues. Per the germline V gene, CDR1 is LNHDA and CDR2 is SQIVND (reference sequence). V was clipped by 6 bases and J by 4 bases, with 12 bases between them. This chain's CDR3 is CASSPTGITGELFF. The CDR3 DNA follows: TGTGCCAGTAGCCCCACAGGGATCACCGGGGAGCTGTTTTTT.

This clonotype was counted many times. V gene TRBV5-1 combines with J gene TRBJ2-4; D is tentatively TRBD1 or TRBD2 (7 bases each). V was clipped by 3 bases and J by 2 bases, with 15 bases between them. The germline gives CDR1 SGHRS, CDR2 YFSETQ. This CDR3 contains 16 residues. The CDR3 loop reads CASSWRQGGTKNIQYF. In nucleotides, the CDR3 is TGCGCCAGCAGCTGGAGACAGGGAGGGACCAAAAACATTCAGTACTTC.

Details on this clonotype: One end of the junction fails to match germline, which may point to a read error. V gene TRBV20-1 combines with J gene TRBJ2-7; weak D call: TRBD1 (6 bases). The CDR3 is 13 residues long. Germline-derived CDR1 and CDR2 are DFQATT and SNEGSKA (reference sequence). The chain's CDR3 is CSARDGQNYEQYF. The CDR3 DNA reads TGCAGTGCCAGAGACGGACAGAACTACGAGCAGTACTTC.

This clonotype showed up many times. The rearrangement links TRBV6-5 to TRBJ1-6, with no clear D. The CDR3 covers 16 residues. V lost 5 bases, J lost 7 bases, and 18 bases lay in between. CDR1 and CDR2 (germline): MNHEY, SVGAGI. The DNA of the CDR3 is TGTGCCAGCAGTCGCTCAGAGAGTCGGTGGAATTCACCCCTCCACTTT. This gives the protein CASSRSESRWNSPLHF.

The sample holds many counts of this clonotype. V usage is TRBV2 and J usage is TRBJ1-1; 8 bases line up with TRBD1. V lost 4 bases and J lost 1; bases outside the gene matches: 5. There are 15 residues in the CDR3. CDR1 is SNHLY and CDR2 is FYNNEI in the germline V gene. CDR3 sequence: CASSVRGRGNTEAFF. The CDR3 coding sequence is TGTGCCAGCAGTGTCAGGGGGCGAGGGAACACTGAAGCTTTCTTT.

This clonotype was found a few times. The CDR3 sequence is CASSQATSVPTDTQYF. The CDR3 DNA is TGTGCCAGCAGCCAAGCGACTAGCGTACCCACAGATACGCAGTATTTT. The chain links TRBV4-2 to TRBJ2-3; 8 positions agree with TRBD2. There are 16 residues in the CDR3. Germline loops: CDR1 LGHNA, CDR2 YNFKEQ. Trimming removed 1 base from V and 2 bases from J; junction bases left unmatched: 5.

Ten or more counts support this clonotype. The chain combines TRBV5-1 with TRBJ1-6; D remains unclear. Trimming removed 0 bases from V and 5 bases from J, with 9 bases in between. Germline V gene lookup returns CDR1 SGHRS and CDR2 YFSETQ. The CDR3 totals 15 residues. As DNA, the CDR3 is TGCGCCAGCAGCTTGGGCAGTTTCGATAATTCACCCCTCCACTTT. Its translation is CASSLGSFDNSPLHF.

The J gene is TRBJ1-4, the V gene TRBV12-3 or TRBV12-4, with D possibly TRBD1 on 5 matching bases. Trimming left V 6 bases short and J 2 bases short, with 16 bases between. The CDR3 is 16 residues long. Written as DNA, the CDR3 is TGTGCCAGCAGCCCTGCGGTCGACAGTACTAATGAAAAACTGTTTTTT. This encodes CASSPAVDSTNEKLFF.

This clonotype was observed many times. The CDR3 coding sequence is TGTGCCAGCAGCCCCCCCGGGACAAGTGTAGGTGAGCAGTTCTTC. Its translation is CASSPPGTSVGEQFF. V usage is TRBV7-9 and J usage is TRBJ2-1, with a possible D match to TRBD1 (6 bases). CDR1 is SEHNR and CDR2 is FQNEAQ in the germline V gene (reference sequence). V was shortened by 5 bases and J by 9 bases, with 20 bases between the two germline ends. The CDR3 consists of 15 residues.

In its sample, this clonotype was seen many times. The chain employs TRBV14 and TRBJ1-3, with unresolved D. This CDR3 has 15 residues. Germline CDR1 reads SGHDN; CDR2 reads FVKESK. Trimming shortened V by 0 bases and J by 4 bases, and 10 bases separated the two germline ends. CDR3 loop: CASSQDRALGNTIYF. The CDR3 DNA is TGTGCCAGCAGCCAAGATCGGGCACTCGGAAACACCATATATTTT.